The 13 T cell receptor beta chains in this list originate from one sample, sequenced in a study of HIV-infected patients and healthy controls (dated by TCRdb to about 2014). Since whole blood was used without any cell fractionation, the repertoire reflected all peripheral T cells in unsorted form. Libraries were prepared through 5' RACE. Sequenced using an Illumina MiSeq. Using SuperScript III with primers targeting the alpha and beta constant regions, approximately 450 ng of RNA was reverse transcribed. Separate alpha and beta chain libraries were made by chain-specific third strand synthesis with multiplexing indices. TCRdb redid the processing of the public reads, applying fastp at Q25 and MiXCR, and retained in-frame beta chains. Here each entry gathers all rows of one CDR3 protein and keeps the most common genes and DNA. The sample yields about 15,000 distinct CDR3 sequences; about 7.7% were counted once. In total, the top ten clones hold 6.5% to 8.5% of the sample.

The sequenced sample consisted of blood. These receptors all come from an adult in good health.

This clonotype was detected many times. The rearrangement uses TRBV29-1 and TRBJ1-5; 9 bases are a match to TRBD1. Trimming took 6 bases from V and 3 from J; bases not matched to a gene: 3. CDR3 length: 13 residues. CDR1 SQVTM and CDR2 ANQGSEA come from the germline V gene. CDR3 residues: CSVGDRVNQPQHF. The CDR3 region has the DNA TGCAGCGTAGGGGACAGGGTCAATCAGCCCCAGCATTTT.

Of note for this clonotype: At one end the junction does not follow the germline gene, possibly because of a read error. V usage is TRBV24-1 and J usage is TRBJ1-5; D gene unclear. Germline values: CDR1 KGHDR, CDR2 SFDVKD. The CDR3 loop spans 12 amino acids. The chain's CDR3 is CDTSDPNQPQHF. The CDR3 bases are TGTGACACCAGTGATCCAAATCAGCCCCAGCATTTT.

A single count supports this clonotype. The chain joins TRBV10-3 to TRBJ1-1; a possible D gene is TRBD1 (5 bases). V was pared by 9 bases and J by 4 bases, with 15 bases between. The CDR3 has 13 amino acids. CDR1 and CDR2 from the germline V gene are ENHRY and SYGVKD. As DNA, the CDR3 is TGTGCCATATCGAGGGATGGGGGCACTGAAGCTTTCTTT. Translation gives CAISRDGGTEAFF.

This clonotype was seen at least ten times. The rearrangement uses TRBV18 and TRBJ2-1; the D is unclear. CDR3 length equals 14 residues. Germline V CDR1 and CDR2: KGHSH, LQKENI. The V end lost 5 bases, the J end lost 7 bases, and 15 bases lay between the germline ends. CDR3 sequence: CASSNGLQRNEQFF. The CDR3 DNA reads TGTGCCAGCTCAAACGGGCTACAGAGGAATGAGCAGTTCTTC. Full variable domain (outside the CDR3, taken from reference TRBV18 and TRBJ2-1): NAGVMQNPRHLVRRRGQEARLRCSPMKGHSHVYWYRQLPEEGLKFMVYLQKENIIDESGMPKERFSAEFPKEGPSILRIQQVVRGDSAAYFCASSNGLQRNEQFFGPGTRLTVL.

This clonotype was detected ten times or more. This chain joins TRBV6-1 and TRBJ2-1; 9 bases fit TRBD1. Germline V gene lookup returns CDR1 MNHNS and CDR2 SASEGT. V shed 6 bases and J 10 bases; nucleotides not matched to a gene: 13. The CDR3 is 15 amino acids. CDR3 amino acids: CASSPPGTGKVEQFF. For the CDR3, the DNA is TGTGCCAGCAGCCCCCCTGGGACAGGGAAAGTAGAGCAGTTCTTC.

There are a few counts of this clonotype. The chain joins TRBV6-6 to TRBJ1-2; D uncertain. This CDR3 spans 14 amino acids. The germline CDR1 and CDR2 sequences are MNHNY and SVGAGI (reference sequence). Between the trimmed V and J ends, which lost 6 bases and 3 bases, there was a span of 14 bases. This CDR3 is CASRMAASYYGYTF. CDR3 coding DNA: TGTGCCAGCAGGATGGCAGCGTCTTACTATGGCTACACCTTC.

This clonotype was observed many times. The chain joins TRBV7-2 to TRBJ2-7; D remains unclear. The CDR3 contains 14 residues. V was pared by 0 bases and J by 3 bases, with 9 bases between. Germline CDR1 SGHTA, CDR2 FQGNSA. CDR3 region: CASSLALSIYEQYF. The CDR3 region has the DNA TGTGCCAGCAGCTTAGCGCTTTCTATCTACGAGCAGTACTTC.

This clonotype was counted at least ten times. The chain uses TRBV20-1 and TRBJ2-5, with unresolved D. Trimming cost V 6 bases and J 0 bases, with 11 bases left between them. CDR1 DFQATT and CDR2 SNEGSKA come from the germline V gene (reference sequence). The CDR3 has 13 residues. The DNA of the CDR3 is TGCAGTGCGACGGACCTGTACCAAGAGACCCAGTACTTC. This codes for CSATDLYQETQYF.

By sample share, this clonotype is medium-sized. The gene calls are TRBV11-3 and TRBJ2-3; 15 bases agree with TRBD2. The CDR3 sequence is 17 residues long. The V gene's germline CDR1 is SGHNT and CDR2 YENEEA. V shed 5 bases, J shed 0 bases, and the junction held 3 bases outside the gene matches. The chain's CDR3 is CASSPGTSGGSTDTQYF. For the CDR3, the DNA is TGTGCCAGCAGCCCCGGGACTAGCGGGGGGAGCACAGATACGCAGTATTTT.

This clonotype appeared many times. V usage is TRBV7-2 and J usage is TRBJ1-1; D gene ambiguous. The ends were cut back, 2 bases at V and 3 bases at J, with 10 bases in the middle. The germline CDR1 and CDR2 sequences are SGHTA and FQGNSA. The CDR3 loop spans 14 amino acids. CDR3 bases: TGTGCCAGCAGCTTACAGGTGCGGGACACTGAAGCTTTCTTT. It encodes CASSLQVRDTEAFF.

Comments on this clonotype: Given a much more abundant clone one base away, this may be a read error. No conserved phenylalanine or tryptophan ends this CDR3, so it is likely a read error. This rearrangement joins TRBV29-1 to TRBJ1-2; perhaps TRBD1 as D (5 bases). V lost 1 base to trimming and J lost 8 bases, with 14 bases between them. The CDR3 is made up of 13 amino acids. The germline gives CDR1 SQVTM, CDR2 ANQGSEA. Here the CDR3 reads CSVEATGQGGYTY. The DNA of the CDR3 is TGCAGCGTTGAAGCCACTGGACAAGGGGGCTACACCTAC.

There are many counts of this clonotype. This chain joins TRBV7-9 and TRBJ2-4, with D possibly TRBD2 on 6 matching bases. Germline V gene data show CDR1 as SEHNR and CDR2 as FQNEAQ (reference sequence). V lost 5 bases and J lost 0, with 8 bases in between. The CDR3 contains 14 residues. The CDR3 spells CASSRGTAKNIQYF. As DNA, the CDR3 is TGTGCCAGCAGCCGCGGGACAGCCAAAAACATTCAGTACTTC.

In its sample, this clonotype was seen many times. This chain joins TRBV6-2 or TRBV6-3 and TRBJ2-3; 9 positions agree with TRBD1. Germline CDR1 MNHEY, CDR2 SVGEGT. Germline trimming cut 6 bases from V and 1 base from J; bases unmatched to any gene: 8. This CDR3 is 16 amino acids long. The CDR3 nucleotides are TGTGCCAGCAGCGAACCGGGACAGGGAGGCACAGATACGCAGTATTTT. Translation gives CASSEPGQGGTDTQYF.